These 12 T cell receptor beta chains were sequenced from one sample in a study of CD8 T cells in Susac syndrome. Random hexamers were used to reverse transcribe an amount of about 0.45 to 1 ug RNA. TCRdb reprocessed the immunoSEQ multiplex PCR reads with MiXCR, giving one entry per CDR3 protein. In the table there are some 200,000 distinct CDR3 sequences, approximately 90% of which are singletons. Material: CD8+ T cells from PBMCs. The receptors come from a human donor with multiple sclerosis.

V gene TRBV19 combines with J gene TRBJ1-1; 10 bases match TRBD1. After removal of 5 bases from V and 5 bases from J, the junction contained 14 bases not matched to a gene. CDR1 and CDR2 (germline): LNHDA, SQIVND (reference sequence). The CDR3 contains 17 residues. The CDR3 here is CASSSGTGATSGTEAFF. The CDR3 nucleotides read TGTGCCAGTAGTTCCGGGACAGGGGCGACATCGGGGACTGAAGCTTTCTTT.

J is TRBJ2-1 and V is TRBV9; a possible D gene is TRBD2 (6 bases). V lost 3 bases, J lost 1 base, and 8 bases lay in between. CDR3 length: 14 residues. Germline V gene sequence: CDR1 SGDLS, CDR2 YYNGEE. This CDR3 is CASSDSGSYNEQFF. Here the CDR3 DNA reads TGTGCCAGCAGCGACAGCGGGTCCTACAATGAGCAGTTCTTC.

The rearrangement links TRBV9 to TRBJ2-7, with 9 bases lining up with TRBD2. This CDR3 has 15 amino acids. The J segment lost 2 bases and the V segment lost 3 bases, leaving 6 bases of the junction unmatched. Germline V gene data show CDR1 as SGDLS and CDR2 as YYNGEE. As DNA, the CDR3 is TGTGCCAGCAGCGAGGGACTAGCCGACACCTACGAGCAGTACTTC. Translation: CASSEGLADTYEQYF. Using reference TRBV9 and TRBJ2-7 for the parts outside the CDR3, the full variable domain is DSGVTQTPKHLITATGQRVTLRCSPRSGDLSVYWYQQSLDQGLQFLIQYYNGEERAKGNILERFSAQQFPDLHSELNLSSLELGDSALYFCASSEGLADTYEQYFGPGTRLTVT.

The J gene is TRBJ1-3, the V gene TRBV30; a weak D match, TRBD1 (5 bases). In germline, CDR1 is GTSNPN, CDR2 SVGIG (reference sequence). Trimming left V 6 bases short and J 4 bases short, with 16 bases between. CDR3 length equals 14 residues. This CDR3 reads CACSEQGGGNTIYF. CDR3 sequence (DNA): TGTGCCTGCTCAGAGCAGGGAGGGGGAAACACCATATATTTT.

The chain is built from TRBV4-3 and TRBJ2-2, with 7 bases matching TRBD1. The length of the CDR3 is 15 residues. The V and J ends lost 1 base and 4 bases, in that order; junction bases with no gene match: 3. The germline gives CDR1 LGHNA, CDR2 YSLEER. In DNA, the CDR3 is TGCGCCAGCAGCCAAGGAACAGGGGTCACCGGGGAGCTGTTTTTT. The encoded protein is CASSQGTGVTGELFF.

The chain joins TRBV20-1 to TRBJ2-3, with D perhaps given as TRBD1 or TRBD2 (5 bases each). CDR1 is DFQATT and CDR2 is SNEGSKA in the germline V gene (reference sequence). With 0 bases removed from V and 2 bases from J, the gap between germline ends came to 30 bases. CDR3 size: 21 residues. The CDR3 DNA reads TGCAGTGCTAGAGATGCGACCCCTAGAGGGGTTTTGGAATGGGTCACAGATACGCAGTATTTT. Its translation: CSARDATPRGVLEWVTDTQYF.

The count of this clonotype is one. V and J are TRBV7-9 and TRBJ2-2; D gene uncertain. V lost 4 bases and J 7 bases, leaving 1 base between the germline ends. Germline loops: CDR1 SEHNR, CDR2 FQNEAQ (reference sequence). This CDR3 is 10 amino acids long. The CDR3 sequence: CASSYGELFF. The CDR3 DNA reads as TGTGCCAGCAGCTACGGGGAGCTGTTTTTT.

The J gene is TRBJ2-3, the V gene TRBV24-1; 8 bases are shared with TRBD2. The germline gives CDR1 KGHDR, CDR2 SFDVKD. CDR3 length: 17 amino acids. Germline trimming cut 5 bases from V and 0 bases from J; bases unmatched to any gene: 9. The CDR3 DNA sequence: TGTGCCACCAGTGCCGTGGCTAGCGGGCGTAGCACAGATACGCAGTATTTT. Its protein product is CATSAVASGRSTDTQYF.

The chain joins TRBV20-1 to TRBJ2-7; TRBD2 agrees at 10 bases. CDR1 is DFQATT, CDR2 SNEGSKA, per germline (reference sequence). J lost 13 bases, V lost 1 base, and 4 bases had no gene match. CDR3 length equals 11 residues. The CDR3 region is CSARGLAGVYF. The CDR3 DNA reads TGCAGTGCTAGAGGGCTAGCGGGAGTTTACTTC.

This chain joins TRBV7-9 and TRBJ2-1, with TRBD1 identical over 7 bases. The CDR3 contains 17 residues. Unmatched junction bases numbered 18, after V lost 5 bases and J lost 8 bases. Germline V gene lookup returns CDR1 SEHNR and CDR2 FQNEAQ (reference sequence). The CDR3 sequence: CASSTPLGDRVNYEQFF. Written as DNA, the CDR3 is TGTGCCAGCAGCACCCCCCTCGGAGACAGGGTGAACTATGAGCAGTTCTTC.

The rearrangement joins TRBV4-1 to TRBJ1-1; the match to TRBD1 covers 12 bases. Germline V gene data show CDR1 as MGHRA and CDR2 as YSYEKL. This CDR3 comprises 20 residues. V was clipped by 1 base and J by 3 bases; unmatched bases: 15. CDR3 bases: TGCGCCAGCAGCCAAGCCTCCGAGGGGACAGGGGGCTCCAGGGACACTGAAGCTTTCTTT. Translated: CASSQASEGTGGSRDTEAFF.

The count of this clonotype is one. The chain has TRBV6-5 and TRBJ2-2; D unclear. Trimming stripped 0 bases from V and 6 bases from J, with 14 bases between. Germline V gene lookup returns CDR1 MNHEY and CDR2 SVGAGI. This CDR3 comprises 16 residues. CDR3 sequence reads: CASSYSGGRWAGELFF. Here the CDR3 DNA reads TGTGCCAGCAGTTACTCCGGCGGTAGATGGGCCGGGGAGCTGTTTTTT.